The rows below give T cell receptor beta chains drawn from one sample of a study of T-cell reconstitution after alpha-beta-depleted transplantation in children. TCRdb analysed the PCR reads with MiXCR anew, one entry per CDR3 protein. The sample has some 600,000 distinct CDR3 sequences, 10% to 15% seen once. Here the sequenced sample was PBMCs, mostly from graft donor cells, taken 360 days after TCRalphabeta/CD19-depleted stem cell transplant. The source is a male patient younger than 18 who had a stem cell transplant for acute myeloid leukemia, so the T cells may come from the graft donor. CDR3s include the opening cysteine and the closing phenylalanine or tryptophan. The D gene is left open where the match is weak. Expanded clones get a size class; other rows say once, few or many, or leave the size out.

. | TRBJ2-7 | . | TRBV10-3 | TGTGCCATCAGTGAGGGTGGACGGCAGTACTTC | CAISEGGRQYF
. | TRBJ2-7 | few | TRBV21-1 | TGTGCCAGCAGCAAAGAACGCGGGCAGGGCTACGAGCAGTACTTC | CASSKERGQGYEQYF
. | TRBJ2-1 | few | TRBV21-1 | TGTGCCAGCAGCCAAAAGCGACTAGCGGGGCACAATGAGCAGTTCTTC | CASSQKRLAGHNEQFF
TRBD2 | TRBJ2-7 | few | TRBV20-1 | TGCAGTGCCGGTACTAGCGGTCAGTGGTCCTACGAGCAGTACTTC | CSAGTSGQWSYEQYF
. | TRBJ2-7 | . | TRBV19 | TGTGCCAGTAGTTTGCAGGGAGTGTCCTACGAGCAGTACTTC | CASSLQGVSYEQYF
TRBD2 | TRBJ2-7 | many | TRBV4-3 | TGCGCCAGCAGCCAAGAACTAGCGGAACCCCTCCCCTTCGAGCAGTACTTC | CASSQELAEPLPFEQYF
. | TRBJ2-1 | . | TRBV7-6 | TGTGCCAGCAGCCCGGAAGCCGGGGACCCCTACAATGAGCAGTTCTTC | CASSPEAGDPYNEQFF
. | TRBJ2-3 | . | TRBV20-1 | TGCAGTGCTTCCCACACTGCGGCTAGCACAGATACGCAGTATTTT | CSASHTAASTDTQYF
. | TRBJ1-5 | . | TRBV10-3 | TGTGCCACCGGGACCCCCGAGCCCCAGCATTTT | CATGTPEPQHF
TRBD1 | TRBJ2-6 | . | TRBV7-3 | TGTGCCAGCAGCCCGAAGTTGGTGGGACAGAGGCCCTCTGGGGCCAACGTCCTGACTTTC | CASSPKLVGQRPSGANVLTF
. | TRBJ2-1 | . | TRBV18 | TGTGCCAGCTCACCTCCCCTGGTGGATGAGCAGTTCTTC | CASSPPLVDEQFF
TRBD2 | TRBJ2-7 | many | TRBV15 | TGTGCCACCAGCAGAAACATAGCGGGTGTAGTTGGGGACGAGCAGTACTTC | CATSRNIAGVVGDEQYF
. | TRBJ1-2 | many | TRBV28 | TGTGCCAGCAGTCCCTCCATGGACACCTATGGCTACACCTTC | CASSPSMDTYGYTF
. | TRBJ2-1 | few | TRBV7-9 | TGTGCCAGCAGCCCCCTCCGTAGGACTTACAATGAGCAGTTCTTC | CASSPLRRTYNEQFF
. | TRBJ2-1 | few | TRBV5-1 | TGCGCCAGCAGCTTGTCATGGGCTGACAATGAGCAGTTCTTC | CASSLSWADNEQFF
. | TRBJ2-5 | . | TRBV24-1 | TGTGCCACCAGGAGACGCAAAGAGACCCAGTACTTC | CATRRRKETQYF
TRBD2 | TRBJ2-2 | few | TRBV27 | TGTGCCAGTGCGACGGGGACTAGCGGGGAGCTGTTTTTT | CASATGTSGELFF
. | TRBJ2-7 | . | TRBV27 | TGTGCCAGCAGTTTCAAAACAGGGAACGAGCAGTACTTC | CASSFKTGNEQYF
TRBD2 | TRBJ2-7 | . | TRBV5-1 | TGCGCCAGCAGCTACCCTCGAGCGGGAGGAGGCCACGAGCAGTACTTC | CASSYPRAGGGHEQYF
. | TRBJ2-7 | . | TRBV30 | TGTGCCTATAACTTCGGGGGTCCCGAGCAGTACTTC | CAYNFGGPEQYF
. | TRBJ2-5 | . | TRBV28 | TGTGCCAGCAGTCTAAGTGAGGGGCGGTACTTC | CASSLSEGRYF
. | TRBJ2-3 | few | TRBV20-1 | TGCAGTGCTAGAGGTCGGCAGGGGGACTCAGATACGCAGTATTTT | CSARGRQGDSDTQYF
TRBD1 | TRBJ2-4 | few | TRBV28 | TGTGCCAGCAGTTTATCCCCCCCGGACAGGGGGCGTTGGACCAAAAACATTCAGTACTTC | CASSLSPPDRGRWTKNIQYF
. | TRBJ2-7 | few | TRBV20-1 | TGCAGTGCCAAGACAGTCTCTCTGCTCTACGAGCAGTACTTC | CSAKTVSLLYEQYF
. | TRBJ2-4 | many | TRBV27 | TGTGCCAGTCGACGGTCGGCCAAAAACATTCAGTACTTC | CASRRSAKNIQYF
. | TRBJ1-2 | few | TRBV7-9 | TGTGCCAGCAGCTTAGCGGGGGCTAACTATGGCTACACCTTC | CASSLAGANYGYTF
. | TRBJ2-1 | . | TRBV3-1 | TGTGCCAGCAGTCCCGGGACCTCGGTCAATGAGCAGTTCTTC | CASSPGTSVNEQFF
. | TRBJ1-1 | many | TRBV6-5 | TGTGCCAGCAGTTACCTCCATGAGTACACTGAAGCTTTCTTT | CASSYLHEYTEAFF
. | TRBJ2-6 | few | TRBV29-1 | TGCAGCGTTTCCCGTCTGAACTCTGGGGCCAACGTCCTGACTTTC | CSVSRLNSGANVLTF
TRBD2 | TRBJ2-1 | once | TRBV29-1 | TGCAGCGTTGACCCCCAGGGGCTAGCGGGAGGAACCTACAATGAGCAGTTCTTC | CSVDPQGLAGGTYNEQFF
TRBD2 | TRBJ2-2 | few | TRBV4-2 | TGTGCCAGCAGCCAAATGGATGGACTAGCGGGAGCGGACACCGGGGAGCTGTTTTTT | CASSQMDGLAGADTGELFF
. | TRBJ1-1 | few | TRBV12-3/TRBV12-4 | TGTGCCAGCAGTTTAGCCCGGGTAGGGACACTCTCTGAAGCTTTCTTT | CASSLARVGTLSEAFF
TRBD2 | TRBJ2-7 | . | TRBV14 | TGTGCCAGCAGCCAAAGTCTAGCGGGAGGCCAACGCTCCTACGAGCAGTACTTC | CASSQSLAGGQRSYEQYF
. | TRBJ2-3 | many | TRBV20-1 | TGCAGTGCTAGCCCCCCTCCTGCGGCCCTCTCGCAGTATTTT | CSASPPPAALSQYF
TRBD2 | TRBJ2-1 | . | TRBV15 | TGTGCCACCAGCAAGGTGCTCCTAGCGGGAAGCTCCTACAATGAGCAGTTCTTC | CATSKVLLAGSSYNEQFF
TRBD2 | TRBJ2-1 | . | TRBV7-9 | TGTGCCAGCAGCACACCACTAGCGGGAGTTCTCAATGAGCAGTTCTTC | CASSTPLAGVLNEQFF
. | TRBJ1-5 | many | TRBV10-3 | TGTGCCACCACGACGGGCGAAGGGACCTATAGCAATCAGCCCCAGCATTTT | CATTTGEGTYSNQPQHF
TRBD1 | TRBJ1-2 | . | TRBV5-1 | TGCGCCAGCAGCTTGCCTGGGACAGGGTTTGGCTACACCTTC | CASSLPGTGFGYTF
. | TRBJ2-6 | few | TRBV28 | TGTGCCAGCAGTCCCGCTACAGGGATCCCTGGGGCCAACGTCCTGACTTTC | CASSPATGIPGANVLTF
. | TRBJ2-3 | many | TRBV5-1 | TGCGCCAGCAGCTTGGTAGGGGATCCGTCGGGCACACAAAATACGCAGTATTTT | CASSLVGDPSGTQNTQYF